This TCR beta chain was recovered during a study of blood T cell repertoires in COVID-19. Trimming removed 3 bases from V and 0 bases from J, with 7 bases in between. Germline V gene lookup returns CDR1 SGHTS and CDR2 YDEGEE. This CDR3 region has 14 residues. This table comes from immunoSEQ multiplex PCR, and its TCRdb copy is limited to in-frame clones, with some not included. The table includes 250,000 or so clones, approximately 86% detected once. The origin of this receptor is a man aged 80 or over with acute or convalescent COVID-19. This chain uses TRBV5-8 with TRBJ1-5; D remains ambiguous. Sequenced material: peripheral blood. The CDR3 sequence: CASSYGDSNQPQHF. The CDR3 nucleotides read TGTGCCAGCAGCTACGGGGATAGCAATCAGCCCCAGCATTTT.